This T cell receptor beta chain was sequenced for a study of beta chain features in type 1 diabetes. The investigators reverse transcribed all of the isolated RNA, so they sequenced expressed TCRB transcripts. TCRdb's table, derived via immunoSEQ multiplex PCR, lists solely in-frame clones and lacks some. The sample yields 40,000 to 60,000 clones, 60% to 70% seen once. Deletions cut 4 bases from V and 2 bases from J, with 7 bases between. The CDR3 spans 13 residues. Germline assignment: CDR1 SGHKS and CDR2 YYEKEE (reference sequence). This clone has more than one count but fewer than ten. As yet, its antigen is unknown. General study findings and limits: A moderate, significant TCRB CDR3 shortening appeared in type 1 diabetes across four CD4+ subsets.

V usage is TRBV5-5 and J usage is TRBJ2-1; no definite D call. The sequence came from a woman younger than 45 with type 1 diabetes. Sequencing used stem cell memory CD4+ T cells from blood. Here the CDR3 reads CASSTPTYNEQFF. The CDR3 coding sequence is TGTGCCAGCAGCACACCCACCTACAATGAGCAGTTCTTC.